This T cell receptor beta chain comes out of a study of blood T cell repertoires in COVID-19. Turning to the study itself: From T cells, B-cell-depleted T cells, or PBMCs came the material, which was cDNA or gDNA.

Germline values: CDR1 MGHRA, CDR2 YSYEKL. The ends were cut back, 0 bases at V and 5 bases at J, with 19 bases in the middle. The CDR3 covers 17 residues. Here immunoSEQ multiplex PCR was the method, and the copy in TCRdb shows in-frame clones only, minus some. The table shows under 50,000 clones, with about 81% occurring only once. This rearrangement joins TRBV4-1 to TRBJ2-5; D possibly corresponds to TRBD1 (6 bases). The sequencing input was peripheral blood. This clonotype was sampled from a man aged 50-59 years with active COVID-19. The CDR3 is CASSQEVPGRGGETQYF. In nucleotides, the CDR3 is TGCGCCAGCAGCCAAGAAGTCCCCGGCAGGGGTGGCGAGACCCAGTACTTC.